The 9 T cell receptor beta chains below were found in one sample sequenced in a study of blood T cell repertoires in COVID-19. The assay was immunoSEQ multiplex PCR, and TCRdb's table has in-frame clones only and misses some. The sample has 200,000 to 250,000 clones; about nine tenths are singletons. What was sequenced was peripheral blood. These receptors all stem from a woman aged 55 to 70 with acute or convalescent COVID-19.

In its sample, this clone was seen a few times. The chain has TRBV29-1 and TRBJ2-2; 11 nucleotides agree with TRBD1. With 1 base clipped from V and 4 bases from J, the junction kept 2 bases outside the gene matches. Germline V gene data show CDR1 as SQVTM and CDR2 as ANQGSEA. The CDR3 extends over 15 amino acids. The CDR3, as DNA: TGCAGCGTTGAAGTGGGACAGGGGGTCACCGGGGAGCTGTTTTTT. This translates into CSVEVGQGVTGELFF.

This sequence joins TRBV11-2 and TRBJ1-4; TRBD1 might be the D (5 bases). Trimming cost V 1 base and J 6 bases, with 9 bases left between them. The CDR3 has 14 residues. Germline V gives CDR1 SGHAT, CDR2 FQNNGV. CDR3 nucleotides: TGTGCCAGCAGCTTAGCAGGGATGGATGAAAAACTGTTTTTT. Amino acids: CASSLAGMDEKLFF.

This chain's CDR3 is CASSLGGSRAMNTEAFF. In nucleotides, the CDR3 is TGTGCCAGCAGCTTAGGAGGGAGCCGGGCCATGAACACTGAAGCTTTCTTT. The chain joins TRBV11-2 to TRBJ1-1; D gene uncertain. The CDR3 spans 17 residues. The ends were cut back, 1 base at V and 0 bases at J, with 15 bases in the middle. Per the germline V gene, CDR1 is SGHAT and CDR2 is FQNNGV.

The V call is TRBV11-2, the J call TRBJ2-3, with a weak D call TRBD2 (6 bases). The CDR3 has 14 residues. Germline V gene data show CDR1 as SGHAT and CDR2 as FQNNGV. The V gene lost 10 bases and the J gene lost 0 bases, with 14 bases spanning the gap. CDR3: CATRRDLSTDTQYF. In DNA, the CDR3 is TGTGCCACCCGGAGGGATCTCAGCACAGATACGCAGTATTTT.

Only one count was recorded for this clone. The chain uses TRBV30 and TRBJ1-2, with 11 bases lining up with TRBD1. The CDR3 is 14 amino acids. The junction had 7 bases not matched to a gene; V was cut back by 2 bases and J by 8 bases. Germline CDR1 is GTSNPN and CDR2 is SVGIG (reference sequence). CDR3 DNA sequence: TGTGCCTGGAGTCGGGACAGGGGGACTCTAGGCTACACCTTC. This codes for CAWSRDRGTLGYTF.

This clone was detected only once. This chain links TRBV6-5 with TRBJ1-2; 11 nucleotides line up with TRBD1. The V gene's germline CDR1 is MNHEY and CDR2 SVGAGI. The ends lost 7 bases at V and 6 bases at J; junction bases unmatched: 4. The CDR3 covers 13 residues. In nucleotides, the CDR3 is TGTGCCAGCACCAGGACAGGGGGCGATGGCTACACCTTC. This encodes CASTRTGGDGYTF.

The chain has TRBV30 and TRBJ2-5, with D possibly being TRBD2 (7 bases). With 1 base removed from V and 7 bases from J, the gap between germline ends came to 13 bases. Germline-derived CDR1 and CDR2 are GTSNPN and SVGIG (reference sequence). This CDR3 comprises 13 residues. The CDR3 protein is CAWSGRGPRTQYF. The CDR3 bases are TGTGCCTGGAGTGGGCGGGGGCCGAGGACCCAGTACTTC. Combining the CDR3 with reference TRBV30 and TRBJ2-5 gives the whole variable domain SQTIHQWPATLVQPVGSPLSLECTVEGTSNPNLYWYRQAAGRGLQLLFYSVGIGQISSEVPQNLSASRPQDRQFILSSKKLLLSDSGFYLCAWSGRGPRTQYFGPGTRLLVL.

Only a few counts were recorded for this clone. The chain couples TRBV29-1 to TRBJ2-1, with D possibly being TRBD2 (6 bases). V was pared by 7 bases and J by 9 bases, with 13 bases between. This CDR3 region has 11 residues. Germline V gives CDR1 SQVTM, CDR2 ANQGSEA. The CDR3 DNA sequence: TGCAGCGGATCCCGGGGAGGTGAGCAGTTCTTC. Translating gives CSGSRGGEQFF.

The rearrangement uses TRBV5-1 and TRBJ2-1; 7 bases match TRBD2. The CDR3 covers 15 residues. Per germline, CDR1 SGHRS and CDR2 YFSETQ. J was trimmed by 5 bases and V by 1 base; bases with no gene match: 6. The CDR3, as DNA: TGCGCCAGCAGCTTGAGGCTAGCGGAGAACAATGAGCAGTTCTTC. Translation gives CASSLRLAENNEQFF.